This T cell receptor beta chain derives from a study of identical twins. Broader study findings: Weaker excess twin sharing was observed in beta out-of-frame sequences.

Per the germline V gene, CDR1 is SGDLS and CDR2 is YYNGEE. The CDR3 extends over 16 amino acids. V lost 3 bases and J 4 bases, leaving 19 bases between the germline ends. A word on this clonotype: Its antigen is undetermined.

TCRdb processed the 5' RACE reads anew with MiXCR; each CDR3 protein has one entry. The sample lists approximately 700,000 distinct CDR3 sequences; about 20% were seen once. These data were likewise used in another study, on T cells expressing NK-cell markers. As reported in that work: Several experiments employed an anti-gamma-delta TCR antibody to confine sorting to alpha-beta TCR T cells. The share of CD8+ T cells held by dominant NKG2C+ clonotypes was about 1.0-7.5% in several donors. There were several donors in whom these clonotypes also led the CD3+CD56-NKG2C+ fraction.

This receptor was obtained from a young woman in good health. The rearrangement links TRBV9 to TRBJ1-2, with a tentative D call TRBD1 (6 bases). Sequenced material: PBMCs. The DNA of the CDR3 is TGTGCCAGCAGCGAAATCTTGGGGGCGCCCAGCTATGGCTACACCTTC. Translation gives CASSEILGAPSYGYTF.